Shown below are 5 T cell receptor beta chains from a single sample sequenced in a study of CD8 T cells in ankylosing spondylitis. TCRdb reprocessed the 5' RACE reads via MiXCR and lists one record per CDR3 protein. The repertoire holds over 30,000 distinct CDR3 sequences, with approximately 16% as singletons. Input material: blood. These receptors were obtained from a male donor with ankylosing spondylitis or in good health (not recorded which).

The V call is TRBV29-1, the J call TRBJ2-2; the D is unclear. The germline V gene has CDR1 SQVTM and CDR2 ANQGSEA. The CDR3 is 12 residues long. Trimming shortened V by 5 bases and J by 6 bases, and 10 bases separated the two germline ends. The chain's CDR3 is CSVRASSGELFF. The DNA for the CDR3 is TGCAGCGTTAGGGCATCTTCCGGGGAGCTGTTTTTT.

This clonotype has just a few counts. The V call is TRBV12-3 or TRBV12-4, the J call TRBJ2-7; D is ambiguous. Trimming cost V 5 bases and J 2 bases, with 16 bases left between them. CDR3 length: 15 residues. The CDR3 spells CASSLNRGRAYEQYF. CDR3 nucleotide sequence: TGTGCCAGCAGTCTCAATCGTGGGCGCGCCTACGAGCAGTACTTC.

This chain joins TRBV7-2 and TRBJ2-7, with D possibly matching TRBD2 (6 bases). The CDR3 runs 14 residues. Deletions cut 0 bases from V and 6 bases from J, with 12 bases between. Germline CDR1 SGHTA, CDR2 FQGNSA. In nucleotides, the CDR3 is TGTGCCAGCAGCTTAGCGGGACTTCTCGGCGAGCAGTACTTC. It encodes CASSLAGLLGEQYF.

This clonotype came up a few times. This chain links TRBV5-1 with TRBJ1-2, with unresolved D. CDR1 SGHRS and CDR2 YFSETQ come from the germline V gene. Trimming removed 1 base at V and 8 bases at J, with 9 bases between. The CDR3 length is 12 residues. This CDR3 reads CASSLTQWGYTF. For the CDR3, the DNA is TGCGCCAGCAGCTTGACCCAGTGGGGCTACACCTTC.

This clonotype was counted between two and nine times. The chain uses TRBV28 and TRBJ1-1, with 8 bases lining up with TRBD1. Looked up from germline, CDR1 is MDHEN and CDR2 is SYDVKM. CDR3 length: 16 amino acids. V was pared by 6 bases and J by 6 bases, with 15 bases of the junction left unmatched. The CDR3 sequence is CASSSPGTGILPEAFF. DNA for the CDR3: TGTGCCAGCAGCAGCCCCGGGACAGGAATTCTCCCTGAAGCTTTCTTT. Together with reference TRBV28 and TRBJ1-1, the CDR3 gives the full variable domain: DVKVTQSSRYLVKRTGEKVFLECVQDMDHENMFWYRQDPGLGLRLIYFSYDVKMKEKGDIPEGYSVSREKKERFSLILESASTNQTSMYLCASSSPGTGILPEAFFGQGTRLTVV.